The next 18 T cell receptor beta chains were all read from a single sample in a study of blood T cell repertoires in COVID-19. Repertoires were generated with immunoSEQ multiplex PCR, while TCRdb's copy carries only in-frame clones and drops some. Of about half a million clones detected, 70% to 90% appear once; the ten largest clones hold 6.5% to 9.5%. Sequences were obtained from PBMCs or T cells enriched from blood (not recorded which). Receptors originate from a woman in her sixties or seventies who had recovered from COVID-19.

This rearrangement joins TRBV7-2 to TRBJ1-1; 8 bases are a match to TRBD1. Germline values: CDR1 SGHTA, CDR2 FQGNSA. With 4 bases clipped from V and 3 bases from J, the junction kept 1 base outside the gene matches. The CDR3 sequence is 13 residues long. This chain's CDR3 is CASSSDRDTEAFF. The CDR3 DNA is TGTGCCAGCAGCTCGGACAGGGACACTGAAGCTTTCTTT.

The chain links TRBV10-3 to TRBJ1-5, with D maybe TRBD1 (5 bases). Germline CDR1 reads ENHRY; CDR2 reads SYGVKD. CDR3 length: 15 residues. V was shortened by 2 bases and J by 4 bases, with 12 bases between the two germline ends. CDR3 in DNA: TGTGCCATCAGTGAGGAGGGACTGCCGAATCAGCCCCAGCATTTT. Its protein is CAISEEGLPNQPQHF.

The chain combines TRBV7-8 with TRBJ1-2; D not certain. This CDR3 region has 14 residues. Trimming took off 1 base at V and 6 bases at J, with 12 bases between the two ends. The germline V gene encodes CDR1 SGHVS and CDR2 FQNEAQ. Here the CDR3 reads CASSLVRPDDGYTF. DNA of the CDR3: TGTGCCAGCAGCTTAGTCAGGCCAGACGATGGCTACACCTTC.

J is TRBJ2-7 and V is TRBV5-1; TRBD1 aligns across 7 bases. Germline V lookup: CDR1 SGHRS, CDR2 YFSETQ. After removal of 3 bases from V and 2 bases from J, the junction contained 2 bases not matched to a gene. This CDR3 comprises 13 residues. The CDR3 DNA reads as TGCGCCAGCAGCTACGGGACAGCCTACGAGCAGTACTTC. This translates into CASSYGTAYEQYF.

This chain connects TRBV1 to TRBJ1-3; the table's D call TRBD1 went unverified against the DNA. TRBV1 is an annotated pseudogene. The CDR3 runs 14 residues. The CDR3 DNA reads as TGCACCAGCACACCCGGACAGGGGACAAACACCATATATTTT. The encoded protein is CTSTPGQGTNTIYF.

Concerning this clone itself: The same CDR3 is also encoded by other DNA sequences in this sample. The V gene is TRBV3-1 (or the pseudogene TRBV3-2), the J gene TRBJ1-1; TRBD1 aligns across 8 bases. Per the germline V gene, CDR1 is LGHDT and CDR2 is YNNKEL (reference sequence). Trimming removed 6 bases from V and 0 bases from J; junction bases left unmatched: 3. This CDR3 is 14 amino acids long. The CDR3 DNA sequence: TGTGCCAGCAGTCGACAGGGGCTGAACACTGAAGCTTTCTTT. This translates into CASSRQGLNTEAFF.

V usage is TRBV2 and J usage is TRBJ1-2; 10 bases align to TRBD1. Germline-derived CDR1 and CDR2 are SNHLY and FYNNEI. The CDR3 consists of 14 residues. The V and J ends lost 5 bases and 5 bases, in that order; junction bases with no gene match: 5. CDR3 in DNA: TGTGCCAGCAGTCGACAGGGGGCCGCATATGGCTACACCTTC. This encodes CASSRQGAAYGYTF.

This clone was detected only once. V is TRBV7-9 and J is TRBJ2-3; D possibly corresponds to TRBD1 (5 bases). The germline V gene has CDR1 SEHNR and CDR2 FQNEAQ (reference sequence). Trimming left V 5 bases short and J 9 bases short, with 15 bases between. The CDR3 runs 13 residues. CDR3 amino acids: CASSAPDSPTQYF. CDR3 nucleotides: TGTGCCAGCAGCGCACCAGACAGCCCCACGCAGTATTTT.

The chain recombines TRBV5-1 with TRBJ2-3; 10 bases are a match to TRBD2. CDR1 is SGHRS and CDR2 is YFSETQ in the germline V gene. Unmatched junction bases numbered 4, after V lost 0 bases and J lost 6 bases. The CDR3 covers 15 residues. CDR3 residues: CASSLAPAGGDTQYF. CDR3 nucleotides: TGCGCCAGCAGCTTGGCCCCAGCGGGGGGGGATACGCAGTATTTT.

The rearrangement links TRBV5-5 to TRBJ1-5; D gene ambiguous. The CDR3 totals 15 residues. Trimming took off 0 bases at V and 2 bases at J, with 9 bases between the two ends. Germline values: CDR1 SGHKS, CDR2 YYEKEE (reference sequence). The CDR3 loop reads CASSLAGIGNQPQHF. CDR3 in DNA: TGTGCCAGCAGCTTGGCGGGTATCGGCAATCAGCCCCAGCATTTT.

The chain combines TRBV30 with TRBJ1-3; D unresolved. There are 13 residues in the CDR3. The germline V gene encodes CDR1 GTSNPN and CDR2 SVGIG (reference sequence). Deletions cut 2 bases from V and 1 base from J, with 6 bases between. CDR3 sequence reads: CAWSLSSGNTIYF. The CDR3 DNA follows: TGTGCCTGGAGTCTGAGTTCTGGAAACACCATATATTTT.

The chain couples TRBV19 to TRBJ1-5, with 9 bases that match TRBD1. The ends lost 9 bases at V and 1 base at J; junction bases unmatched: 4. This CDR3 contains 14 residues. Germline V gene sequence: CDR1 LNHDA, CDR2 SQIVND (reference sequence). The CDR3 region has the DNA TGTGCCAGCGACAGGGGGAGAAGCAATCAGCCCCAGCATTTT. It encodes CASDRGRSNQPQHF. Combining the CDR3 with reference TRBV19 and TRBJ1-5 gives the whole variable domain DGGITQSPKYLFRKEGQNVTLSCEQNLNHDAMYWYRQDPGQGLRLIYYSQIVNDFQKGDIAEGYSVSREKKESFPLTVTSAQKNPTAFYLCASDRGRSNQPQHFGDGTRLSIL.

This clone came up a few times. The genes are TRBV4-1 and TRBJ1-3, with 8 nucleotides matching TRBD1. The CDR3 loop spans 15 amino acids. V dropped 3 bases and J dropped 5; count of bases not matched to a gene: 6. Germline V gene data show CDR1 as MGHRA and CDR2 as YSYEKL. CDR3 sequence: CASSHGQGIRNTIYF. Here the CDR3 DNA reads TGCGCCAGCAGCCATGGACAGGGCATTAGAAACACCATATATTTT.

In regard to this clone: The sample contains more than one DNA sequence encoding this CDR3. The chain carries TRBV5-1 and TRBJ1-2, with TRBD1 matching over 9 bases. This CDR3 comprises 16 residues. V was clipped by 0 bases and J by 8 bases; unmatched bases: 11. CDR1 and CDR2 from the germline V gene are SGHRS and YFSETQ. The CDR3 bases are TGCGCCAGCAGCTTGGCCCCGGGACAGGGATCCGGGGGCTACACCTTC. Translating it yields CASSLAPGQGSGGYTF.

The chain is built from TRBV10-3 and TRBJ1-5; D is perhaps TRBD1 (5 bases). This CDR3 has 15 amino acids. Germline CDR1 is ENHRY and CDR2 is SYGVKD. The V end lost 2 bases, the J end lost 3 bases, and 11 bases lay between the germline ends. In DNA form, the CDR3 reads TGTGCCATCAGTGAGGCAGGGCTAGTCAATCAGCCCCAGCATTTT. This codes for CAISEAGLVNQPQHF.

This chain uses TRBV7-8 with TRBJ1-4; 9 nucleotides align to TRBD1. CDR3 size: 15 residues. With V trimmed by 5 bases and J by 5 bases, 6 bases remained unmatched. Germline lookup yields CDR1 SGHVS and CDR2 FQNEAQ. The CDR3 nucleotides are TGTGCCAGCAGCATCGGGACAGGGCAAAATGAAAAACTGTTTTTT. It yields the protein CASSIGTGQNEKLFF.

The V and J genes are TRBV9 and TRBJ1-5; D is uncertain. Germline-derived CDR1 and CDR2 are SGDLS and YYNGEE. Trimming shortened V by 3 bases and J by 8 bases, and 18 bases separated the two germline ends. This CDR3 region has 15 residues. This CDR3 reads CASSGYGREEEPQHF. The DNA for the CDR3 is TGTGCCAGCAGCGGCTACGGGAGGGAAGAAGAGCCCCAGCATTTT.

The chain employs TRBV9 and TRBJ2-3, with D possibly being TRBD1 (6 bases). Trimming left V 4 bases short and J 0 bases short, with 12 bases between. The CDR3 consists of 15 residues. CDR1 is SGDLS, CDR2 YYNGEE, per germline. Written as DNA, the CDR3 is TGTGCCAGCAGCCTCGACAGGTATAGCACAGATACGCAGTATTTT. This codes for CASSLDRYSTDTQYF. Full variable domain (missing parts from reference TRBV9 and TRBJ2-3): DSGVTQTPKHLITATGQRVTLRCSPRSGDLSVYWYQQSLDQGLQFLIQYYNGEERAKGNILERFSAQQFPDLHSELNLSSLELGDSALYFCASSLDRYSTDTQYFGPGTRLTVL.